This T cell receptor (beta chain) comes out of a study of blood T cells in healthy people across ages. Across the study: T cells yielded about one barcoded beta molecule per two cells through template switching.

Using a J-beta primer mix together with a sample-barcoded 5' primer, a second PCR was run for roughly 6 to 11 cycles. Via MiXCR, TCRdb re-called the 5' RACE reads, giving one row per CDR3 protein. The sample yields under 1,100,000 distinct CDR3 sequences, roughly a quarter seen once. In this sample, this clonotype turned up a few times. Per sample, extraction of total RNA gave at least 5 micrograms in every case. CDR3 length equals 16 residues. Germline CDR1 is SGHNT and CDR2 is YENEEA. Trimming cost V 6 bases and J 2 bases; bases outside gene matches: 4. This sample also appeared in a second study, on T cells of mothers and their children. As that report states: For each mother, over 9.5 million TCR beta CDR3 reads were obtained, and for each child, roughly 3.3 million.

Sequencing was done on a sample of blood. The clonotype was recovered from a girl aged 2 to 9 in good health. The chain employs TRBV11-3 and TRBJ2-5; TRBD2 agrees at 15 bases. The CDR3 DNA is TGTGCCAGCAGGCGGACTAGCGGGGGGGCACAAGAGACCCAGTACTTC. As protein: CASRRTSGGAQETQYF.